This TCR beta chain was profiled in a study of breast tumors, draining lymph nodes, adjacent tissues. The lymph nodes were axillary draining lymph nodes from breast cancer patients. TCRdb fed the multiplex PCR reads into MiXCR, producing one record per CDR3 protein. Altogether about 130,000 distinct CDR3 sequences are present, around 20% being singletons, with the ten largest covering roughly 2%. V was clipped by 1 base and J by 5 bases; unmatched bases: 11. The CDR3 loop spans 17 amino acids. Germline CDR1 SGHVS, CDR2 FNYEAQ. The sample holds many counts of this clonotype. Its antigen is not known. Whole-study results and caveats: That most tumor T cells come from lymph nodes remained unproven. Luminal-like breast cancer showed significantly higher tumor–nontumor repertoire similarity than basal-like. Tumors had less TCR diversity than lymph nodes, more than nontumor tissue.

The sequenced material came from axillary lymph node tissue. The TCR originated in a female donor with breast cancer. Some clones in this sample may be carry-over from other donors' samples. V is TRBV7-6 and J is TRBJ2-1; 7 nucleotides agree with TRBD1. CDR3 DNA sequence: TGTGCCAGCAGCTTAGTAGAGGTTCGGACAGGCCACAATGAGCAGTTCTTC. Encoded protein: CASSLVEVRTGHNEQFF.